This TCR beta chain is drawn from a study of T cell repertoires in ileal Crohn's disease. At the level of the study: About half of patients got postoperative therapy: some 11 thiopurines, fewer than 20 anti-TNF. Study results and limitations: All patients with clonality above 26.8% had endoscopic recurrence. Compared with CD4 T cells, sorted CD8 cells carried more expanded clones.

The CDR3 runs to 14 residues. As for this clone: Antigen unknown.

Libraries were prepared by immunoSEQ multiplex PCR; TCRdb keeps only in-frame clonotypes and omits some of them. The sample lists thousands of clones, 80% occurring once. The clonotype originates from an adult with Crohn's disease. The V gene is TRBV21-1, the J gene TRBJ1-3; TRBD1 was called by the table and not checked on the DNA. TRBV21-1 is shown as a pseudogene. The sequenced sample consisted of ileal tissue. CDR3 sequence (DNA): TGTGCCAGCAGCAAGAAGGGGGCCGGAAACACCATATATTTT. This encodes CASSKKGAGNTIYF.